Here is one T cell receptor (beta chain) with its context. Looked up from germline, CDR1 is SQVTM and CDR2 is ANQGSEA. Trimming cost V 4 bases and J 8 bases, with 11 bases left between them. The CDR3 is 11 residues long. As processed by the authors: Researchers report that nucleated cell counts were estimated from reference gene primer amplification. This table comes from immunoSEQ multiplex PCR, and its TCRdb copy is limited to in-frame clones, with some not included. The V and J calls and the clone size are those of that table, but D and trimming were determined from the DNA. The table includes approximately 68,000 clones, roughly 84% detected once. This specimen belongs to a study of blood T cell repertoires in COVID-19. Study details: Samples came from the United States, Italy and Spain, spanning acute and convalescent COVID-19. The cDNA or gDNA used as material had been derived from T cells, B-cell-depleted T cells, or PBMCs.

Specimen: peripheral blood. This chain joins TRBV29-1 and TRBJ1-2; D is undetermined. This sequence was found in a woman aged 60-70 years with acute or convalescent COVID-19. Here the CDR3 reads CSVGTGVGYTF. The CDR3 DNA reads TGCAGCGTTGGTACGGGAGTCGGCTACACCTTC.